The rows below give T cell receptor beta chains drawn from one sample of a study of identical twins. One entry per CDR3 protein, called by TCRdb with MiXCR from the 5' RACE reads. The data contain approximately 670,000 distinct CDR3 sequences, 5.5% to 7.5% of them singletons. Sequenced input: naive T cells sorted from blood. Receptors were obtained from a man aged 18 to 29 in good health. Each CDR3 is given with its conserved first and last residue. D genes are given only for firm matches. Clone size, where shown, is once, few, many, or a class for clones that have expanded.

13	TRBD1	many	TRBV24-1	TRBJ1-2	TGTGCCACCAGTGATCACGACAGGGATGGCTACACCTTC	CATSDHDRDGYTF
13	-	-	TRBV5-5	TRBJ1-2	TGTGCCAGCAGCTTTTCGTCACCTTATGGCTACACCTTC	CASSFSSPYGYTF
14	-	many	TRBV20-1	TRBJ2-3	TGCAGTGCTAGTCAACTAACTAGCACAGATACGCAGTATTTT	CSASQLTSTDTQYF
12	-	few	TRBV5-1	TRBJ2-5	TGCGCCAGCAGCTTTGAGTCGGAGACCCAGTACTTC	CASSFESETQYF
15	-	many	TRBV5-1	TRBJ2-7	TGCGCCAGCAGCCTTGAGAGACACCCTACCTACGAGCAGTACTTC	CASSLERHPTYEQYF
14	TRBD1	-	TRBV3-1	TRBJ1-6	TGTGCCAGCAGCCAGGGCAGGGGGAATTCACCCCTCCACTTT	CASSQGRGNSPLHF
14	-	few	TRBV11-2	TRBJ2-5	TGTGCCAGCAGCCCAGGGTGGGGAGAAGAGACCCAGTACTTC	CASSPGWGEETQYF
13	-	-	TRBV3-1	TRBJ1-1	TGTGCCAGCAGCCAAGCGGTATTGGACAGAGCTTTCTTT	CASSQAVLDRAFF
13	-	many	TRBV7-2	TRBJ1-1	TGTGCCAGCAGCTTAGGGTTCGGTTTCTCCGCTTTCTTT	CASSLGFGFSAFF
13	-	many	TRBV5-1	TRBJ2-5	TGCGCCAGCAGACGGGACCTCCAAGAGACCCAGTACTTC	CASRRDLQETQYF